This T cell receptor (beta chain) was captured in a study of cytomegalovirus exposure and HLA in healthy donors. Study-wide points: Reportedly, a later analysis found an Asian-associated ancestry cluster had fewer N-insertions than the approximately 700-donor mean. As a later analysis showed, a missense DCLRE1C variant was linked to trimming of TCR beta V- and J-genes. Using a false discovery rate of 0.05, a later analysis showed that 15,000 to 20,000 TCR beta sequences were associated with HLA alleles.

Germline CDR1 is SGHVS and CDR2 is FNYEAQ. The CDR3 runs to 13 residues. Trimming removed 3 bases at V and 4 bases at J, with 10 bases between. PCR was performed using 60 Vbeta and 13 Jbeta primers. Authors' methods: Roughly 73 million unique TCR beta chains, roughly 11 million of them shared, were counted by a later analysis. Profiled with immunoSEQ multiplex PCR; TCRdb holds only in-frame clones, not every one. For V, J and clone size, that table is used; D and trimming come from the DNA. Found here are a few hundred thousand clones, roughly 80% of them singletons; the top ten hold 2.5% to 3.5%. About this clone: The antigen is not known.

Sequencing was done on a sample of PBMCs. This sequence originates from a man aged 30 to 39 in good health and CMV-seronegative. This chain uses TRBV7-6 with TRBJ2-7, with a tentative D call TRBD1 (6 bases). CDR3 residues: CASSLGRGYEQYF. The CDR3 DNA reads as TGTGCCAGCAGCTTGGGCAGGGGATACGAGCAGTACTTC.